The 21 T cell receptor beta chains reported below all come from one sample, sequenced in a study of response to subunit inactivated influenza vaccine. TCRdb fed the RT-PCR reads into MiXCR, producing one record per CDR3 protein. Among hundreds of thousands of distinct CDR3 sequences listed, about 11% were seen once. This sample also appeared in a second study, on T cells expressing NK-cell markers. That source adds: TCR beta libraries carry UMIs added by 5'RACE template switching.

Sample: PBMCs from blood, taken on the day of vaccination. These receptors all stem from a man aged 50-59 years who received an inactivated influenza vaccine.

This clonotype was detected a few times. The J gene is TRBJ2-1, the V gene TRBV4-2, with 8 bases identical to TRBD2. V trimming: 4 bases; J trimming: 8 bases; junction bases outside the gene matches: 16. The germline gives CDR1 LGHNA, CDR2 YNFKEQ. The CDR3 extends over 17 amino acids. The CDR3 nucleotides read TGTGCCAGCAGCCCCCTTGGGAGCGGGAGCTCGGTAGATGAGCAGTTCTTC. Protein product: CASSPLGSGSSVDEQFF.

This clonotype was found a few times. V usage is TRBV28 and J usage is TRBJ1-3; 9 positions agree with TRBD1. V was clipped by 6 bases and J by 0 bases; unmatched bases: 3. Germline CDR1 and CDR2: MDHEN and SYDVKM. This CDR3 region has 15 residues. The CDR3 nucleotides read TGTGCCAGCAGCACAGGGGGCAGCTCTGGAAACACCATATATTTT. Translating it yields CASSTGGSSGNTIYF.

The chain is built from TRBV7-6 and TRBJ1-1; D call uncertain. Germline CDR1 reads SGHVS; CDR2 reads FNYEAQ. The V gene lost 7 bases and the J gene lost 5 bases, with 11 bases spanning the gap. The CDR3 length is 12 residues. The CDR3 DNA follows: TGTGCCAGCAATTGGTGCAGGACTGAAGCTTTCTTT. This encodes CASNWCRTEAFF.

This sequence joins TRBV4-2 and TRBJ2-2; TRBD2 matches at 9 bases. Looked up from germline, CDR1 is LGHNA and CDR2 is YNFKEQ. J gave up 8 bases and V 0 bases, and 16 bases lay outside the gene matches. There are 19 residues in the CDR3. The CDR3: CASSQDPGGGGTVRGELFF. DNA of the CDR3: TGTGCCAGCAGCCAAGATCCTGGCGGGGGGGGTACAGTGCGAGGGGAGCTGTTTTTT.

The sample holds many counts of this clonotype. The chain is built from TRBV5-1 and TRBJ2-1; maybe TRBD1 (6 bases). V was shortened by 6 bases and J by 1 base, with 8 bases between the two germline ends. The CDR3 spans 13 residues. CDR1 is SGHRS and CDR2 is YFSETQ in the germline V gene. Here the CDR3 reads CASTGVSYNEQFF. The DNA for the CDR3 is TGCGCCAGCACAGGGGTATCCTACAATGAGCAGTTCTTC.

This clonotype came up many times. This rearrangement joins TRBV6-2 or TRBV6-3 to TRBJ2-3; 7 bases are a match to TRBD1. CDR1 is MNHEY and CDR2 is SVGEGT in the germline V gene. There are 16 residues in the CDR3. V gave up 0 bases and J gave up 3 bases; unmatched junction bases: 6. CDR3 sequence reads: CASSYSTGSRTDTQYF. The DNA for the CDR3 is TGTGCCAGCAGTTACTCGACAGGGAGTAGGACAGATACGCAGTATTTT.

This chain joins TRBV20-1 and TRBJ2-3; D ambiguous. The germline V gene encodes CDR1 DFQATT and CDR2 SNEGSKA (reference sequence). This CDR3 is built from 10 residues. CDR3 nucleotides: TGCAGCATCTGGAGAGATACGCAGTATTTT. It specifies CSIWRDTQYF.

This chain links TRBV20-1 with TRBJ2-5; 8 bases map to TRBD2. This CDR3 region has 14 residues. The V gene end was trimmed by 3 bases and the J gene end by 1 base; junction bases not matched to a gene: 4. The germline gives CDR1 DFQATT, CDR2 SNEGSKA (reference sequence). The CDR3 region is CSASSSGLQETQYF. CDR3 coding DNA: TGCAGTGCTAGTTCTAGCGGGCTCCAAGAGACCCAGTACTTC.

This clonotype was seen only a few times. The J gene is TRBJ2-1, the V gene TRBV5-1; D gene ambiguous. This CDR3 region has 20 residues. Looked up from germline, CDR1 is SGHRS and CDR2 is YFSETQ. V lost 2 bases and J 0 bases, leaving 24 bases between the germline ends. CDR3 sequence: CASSFLALLPMAASYNEQFF. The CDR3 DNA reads TGCGCCAGCAGCTTCTTGGCTCTCCTACCGATGGCAGCCTCCTACAATGAGCAGTTCTTC. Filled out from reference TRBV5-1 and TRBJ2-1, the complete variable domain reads KAGVTQTPRYLIKTRGQQVTLSCSPISGHRSVSWYQQTPGQGLQFLFEYFSETQRNKGNFPGRFSGRQFSNSRSEMNVSTLELGDSALYLCASSFLALLPMAASYNEQFFGPGTRLTVL.

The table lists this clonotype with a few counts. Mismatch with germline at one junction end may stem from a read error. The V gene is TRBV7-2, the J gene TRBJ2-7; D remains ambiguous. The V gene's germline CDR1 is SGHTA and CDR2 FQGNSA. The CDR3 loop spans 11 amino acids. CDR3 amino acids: CASSPPGLCNF. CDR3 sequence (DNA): TGTGCCAGCAGCCCCCCGGGCCTATGCAACTTC.

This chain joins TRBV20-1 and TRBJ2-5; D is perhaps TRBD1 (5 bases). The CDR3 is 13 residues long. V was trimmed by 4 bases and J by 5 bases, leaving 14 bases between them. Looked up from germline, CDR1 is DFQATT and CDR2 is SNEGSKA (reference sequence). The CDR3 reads CSAIYRLGETQYF. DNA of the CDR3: TGCAGTGCTATATACAGGCTAGGGGAGACCCAGTACTTC.

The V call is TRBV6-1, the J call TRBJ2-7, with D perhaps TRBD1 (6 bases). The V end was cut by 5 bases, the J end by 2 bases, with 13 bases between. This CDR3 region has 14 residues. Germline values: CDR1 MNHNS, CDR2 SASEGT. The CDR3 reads CASSQGWGPYEQYF. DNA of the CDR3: TGTGCCAGCAGTCAAGGGTGGGGGCCCTACGAGCAGTACTTC.

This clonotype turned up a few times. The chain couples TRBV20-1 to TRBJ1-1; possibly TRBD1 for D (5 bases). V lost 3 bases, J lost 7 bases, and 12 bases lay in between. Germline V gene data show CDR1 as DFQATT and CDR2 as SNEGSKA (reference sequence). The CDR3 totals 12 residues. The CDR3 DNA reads TGCAGTGCTAGGGGGGGGACTTTTGAAGCTTTCTTT. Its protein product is CSARGGTFEAFF.

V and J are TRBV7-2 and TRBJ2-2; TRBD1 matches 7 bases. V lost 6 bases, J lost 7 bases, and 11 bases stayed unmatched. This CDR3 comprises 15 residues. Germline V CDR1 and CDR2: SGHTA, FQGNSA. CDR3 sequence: CASRRPTGSVGELFF. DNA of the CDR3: TGTGCCAGCAGACGCCCGACAGGGTCTGTCGGGGAGCTGTTTTTT.

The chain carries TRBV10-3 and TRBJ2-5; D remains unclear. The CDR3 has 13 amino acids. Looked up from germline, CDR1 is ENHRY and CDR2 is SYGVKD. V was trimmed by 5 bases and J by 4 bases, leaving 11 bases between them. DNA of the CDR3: TGTGCCATCAGTCGTTACGGGTCAGAGACCCAGTACTTC. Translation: CAISRYGSETQYF.

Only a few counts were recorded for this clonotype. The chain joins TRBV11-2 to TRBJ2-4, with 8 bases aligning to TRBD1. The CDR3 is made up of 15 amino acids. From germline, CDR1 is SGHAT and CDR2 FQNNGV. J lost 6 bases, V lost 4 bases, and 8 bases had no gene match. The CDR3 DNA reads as TGTGCCAGCAGCTCCCCCGGGACAGGTCTAAACATTCAGTACTTC. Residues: CASSSPGTGLNIQYF.

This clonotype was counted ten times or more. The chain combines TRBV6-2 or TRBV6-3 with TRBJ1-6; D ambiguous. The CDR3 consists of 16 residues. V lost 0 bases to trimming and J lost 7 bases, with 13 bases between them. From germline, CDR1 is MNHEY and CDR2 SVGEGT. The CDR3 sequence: CASSYSTAGRNSPLHF. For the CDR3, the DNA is TGTGCCAGCAGTTACTCGACGGCGGGAAGAAATTCACCCCTCCACTTT.

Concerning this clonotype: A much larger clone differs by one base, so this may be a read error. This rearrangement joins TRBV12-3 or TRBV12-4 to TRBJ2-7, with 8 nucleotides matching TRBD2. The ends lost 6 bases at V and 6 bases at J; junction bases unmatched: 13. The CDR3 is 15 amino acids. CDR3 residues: CASRRTSWGRSEQYF. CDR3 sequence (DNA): TGTGCCAGCAGAAGGACTAGCTGGGGTCGTTCCGAGCAGTACTTC.

CDR3 sequence reads: CASHPGTSTSEQYF. In DNA, the CDR3 is TGTGCCAGCCACCCCGGGACTAGCACCTCCGAGCAGTACTTC. V gene TRBV28 combines with J gene TRBJ2-7, with 9 bases matching TRBD2. Trimming cost V 8 bases and J 6 bases; bases outside gene matches: 11. The CDR3 has 14 amino acids. CDR1 is MDHEN and CDR2 is SYDVKM in the germline V gene.

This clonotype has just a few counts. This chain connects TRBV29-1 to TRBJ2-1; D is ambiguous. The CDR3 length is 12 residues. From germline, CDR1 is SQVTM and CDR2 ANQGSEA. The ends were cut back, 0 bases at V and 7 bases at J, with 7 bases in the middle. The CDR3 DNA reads TGCAGCGTTGAAGATATGGGAAATGAGCAGTTCTTC. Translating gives CSVEDMGNEQFF.

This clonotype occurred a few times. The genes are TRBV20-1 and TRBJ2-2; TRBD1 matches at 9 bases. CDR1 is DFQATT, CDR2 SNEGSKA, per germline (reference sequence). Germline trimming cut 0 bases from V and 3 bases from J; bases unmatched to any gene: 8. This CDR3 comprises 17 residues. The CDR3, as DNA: TGCAGTGCTAGAGATGTACTACAGGGGGCTGACACCGGGGAGCTGTTTTTT. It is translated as CSARDVLQGADTGELFF.